This TCR beta chain appears in the sequencing data of a study of OX40 agonist ivuxolimab in advanced cancers. Assay used: immunoSEQ multiplex PCR; TCRdb lists only in-frame clones, some missing. The profile shows under 75,000 clones, 65% to 90% of them singletons. Germline V CDR1 and CDR2: SGHKS, YYEKEE (reference sequence). The CDR3 runs 16 residues. The ends were cut back, 4 bases at V and 6 bases at J, with 17 bases in the middle. J is TRBJ1-6 and V is TRBV5-5; D unclear. The TCR comes from an adult with an advanced solid tumor such as melanoma, head and neck, liver or kidney cancer. The sample consisted of CD4+ or CD8+ T cells sorted from blood, taken in a trial of the OX40 agonist ivuxolimab. CDR3 in amino acids: CASSPPAAGGNSPLHF. In DNA form, the CDR3 reads TGTGCCAGCAGCCCCCCGGCGGCAGGTGGTAATTCACCCCTCCACTTT.